This T cell receptor beta chain was sequenced during a study of T cell responses to AZD1222 COVID-19 vaccine. Study context: Analysis merged second doses at about 4 or about 12 weeks.

About this clone itself: Its target is unknown.

Findings of the study overall: Nearly half of spike-specific TCRs reportedly go after variant regions that carry no mutations. Spike-wide vaccine-associated CD4 TCRs dominated at 160-218 and 743-854. Following two doses of AZD1222, Spike-specific TCR breadth and depth rose.

This CDR3 is 16 amino acids long. Germline V lookup: CDR1 LNHDA, CDR2 SQIVND (reference sequence). The V and J ends lost 6 bases and 3 bases respectively, with 18 bases between them. This table comes from immunoSEQ multiplex PCR, and its TCRdb copy is limited to in-frame clones, with some not included. The table records approximately 180,000 clones, roughly 90% of them present only once. This chain joins TRBV19 and TRBJ1-5; possible D gene TRBD1, 5 bases. This material consisted of peripheral blood, taken on day 0 of AZD1222 vaccination. This clonotype was obtained from an adult in good health. CDR3 nucleotides: TGTGCCAGTAGCGCCAATAGGCGGGGCAACAATCAGCCCCAGCATTTT. It yields the protein CASSANRRGNNQPQHF.